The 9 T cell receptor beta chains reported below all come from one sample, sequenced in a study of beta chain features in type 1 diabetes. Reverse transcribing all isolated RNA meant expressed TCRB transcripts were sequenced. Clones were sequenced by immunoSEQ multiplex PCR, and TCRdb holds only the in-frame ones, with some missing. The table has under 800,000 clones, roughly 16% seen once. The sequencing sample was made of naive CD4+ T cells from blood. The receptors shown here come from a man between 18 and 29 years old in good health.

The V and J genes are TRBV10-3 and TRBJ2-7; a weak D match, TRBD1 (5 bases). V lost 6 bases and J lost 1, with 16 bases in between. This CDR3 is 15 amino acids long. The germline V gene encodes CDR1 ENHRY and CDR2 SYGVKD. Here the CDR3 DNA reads TGTGCCATCAGCGATCCGACCAGACAGTCCTACGAGCAGTACTTC. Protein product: CAISDPTRQSYEQYF.

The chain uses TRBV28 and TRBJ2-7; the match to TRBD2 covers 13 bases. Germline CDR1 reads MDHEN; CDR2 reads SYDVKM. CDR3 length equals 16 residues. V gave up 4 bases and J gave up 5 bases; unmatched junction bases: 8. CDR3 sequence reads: CASSSPTSGRSNEQYF. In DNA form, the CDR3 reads TGTGCCAGCAGTTCCCCGACTAGCGGGAGGTCGAACGAGCAGTACTTC.

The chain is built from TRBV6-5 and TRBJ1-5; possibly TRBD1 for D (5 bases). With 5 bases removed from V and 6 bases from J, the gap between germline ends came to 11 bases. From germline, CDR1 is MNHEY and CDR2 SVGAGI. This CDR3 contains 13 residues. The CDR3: CASSRVQGQPQHF. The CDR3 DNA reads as TGTGCCAGCAGTAGGGTCCAGGGTCAGCCCCAGCATTTT.

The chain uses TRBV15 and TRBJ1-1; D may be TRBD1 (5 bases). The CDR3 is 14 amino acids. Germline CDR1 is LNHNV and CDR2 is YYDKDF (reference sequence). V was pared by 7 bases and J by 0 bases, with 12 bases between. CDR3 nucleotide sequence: TGTGCCACCAAACAGGCATCCATGAACACTGAAGCTTTCTTT. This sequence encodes CATKQASMNTEAFF.

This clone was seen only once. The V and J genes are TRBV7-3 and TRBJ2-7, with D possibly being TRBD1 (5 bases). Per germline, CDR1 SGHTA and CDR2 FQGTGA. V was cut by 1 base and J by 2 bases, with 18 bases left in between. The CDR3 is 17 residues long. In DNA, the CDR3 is TGTGCCAGCAGCTTAATAGGATTGGGGCCAGAAACCTACGAGCAGTACTTC. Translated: CASSLIGLGPETYEQYF.

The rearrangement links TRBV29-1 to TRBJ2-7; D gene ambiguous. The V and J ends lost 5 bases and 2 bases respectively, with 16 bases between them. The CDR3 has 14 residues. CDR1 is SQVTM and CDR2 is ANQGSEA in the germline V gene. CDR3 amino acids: CSVLSDHIPYEQYF. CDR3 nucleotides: TGCAGCGTTCTCTCGGACCATATTCCCTACGAGCAGTACTTC.

The CDR3 protein is CASRRDRMNTEAFF. The DNA of the CDR3 is TGTGCCAGCCGCCGGGACAGAATGAACACTGAAGCTTTCTTT. The chain employs TRBV7-2 and TRBJ1-1; 7 positions match TRBD1. J was trimmed by 0 bases and V by 8 bases; bases with no gene match: 6. The germline CDR1 and CDR2 sequences are SGHTA and FQGNSA. CDR3 size: 14 residues. The variable domain in full, completed from reference TRBV7-2 and TRBJ1-1, reads GAGVSQSPSNKVTEKGKDVELRCDPISGHTALYWYRQSLGQGLEFLIYFQGNSAPDKSGLPSDRFSAERTGGSVSTLTIQRTQQEDSAVYLCASRRDRMNTEAFFGQGTRLTVV.

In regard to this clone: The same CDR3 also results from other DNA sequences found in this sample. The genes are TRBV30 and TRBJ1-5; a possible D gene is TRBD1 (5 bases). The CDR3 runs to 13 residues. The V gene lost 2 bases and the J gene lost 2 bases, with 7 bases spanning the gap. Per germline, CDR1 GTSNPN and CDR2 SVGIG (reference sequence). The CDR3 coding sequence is TGTGCCTGGAGTTTACAGGGCAATCAGCCCCAGCATTTT. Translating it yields CAWSLQGNQPQHF.

The CDR3 coding sequence is TGTGCCAGCAGCTTAGGCGTCACAGGGGGCTCCCGGGAGACCCAGTACTTC. Translation gives CASSLGVTGGSRETQYF. The V and J genes are TRBV7-9 and TRBJ2-5; 9 bases are a match to TRBD1. Germline CDR1 and CDR2: SEHNR and FQNEAQ (reference sequence). The CDR3 contains 17 residues. Trimming took 1 base from V and 5 from J; bases not matched to a gene: 11.